Below are 25 T cell receptor beta chains sequenced from a single sample in a study of cytomegalovirus exposure and HLA in healthy donors. Profiling relied on immunoSEQ multiplex PCR, and the TCRdb table lists in-frame clones only, not all of them. The sample comprises under 250,000 clones, 75% to 95% of which are singletons, and more than 1% rests with the top ten. The specimen was PBMCs. All receptors come from a woman aged 18 to 35 in good health and CMV-seronegative.

Of note for this clone: At one end the junction does not follow the germline gene, possibly because of a read error. The chain combines TRBV7-7 with TRBJ2-2; D might be TRBD1 (5 bases). The CDR3 extends over 14 amino acids. The germline V gene encodes CDR1 SSHAT and CDR2 FNYEAQ (reference sequence). CDR3 DNA: TGTGCTAGCAGCTTAGACAGAAACACCGGGGAGCTGTTTTTT. Translating gives CASSLDRNTGELFF.

The chain couples TRBV12-5 to TRBJ2-1; 8 positions agree with TRBD1. The CDR3 is 15 amino acids. CDR1 and CDR2 from the germline V gene are LGHNT and FRNRAP. With V trimmed by 5 bases and J by 9 bases, 12 bases remained unmatched. The CDR3 DNA reads TGTGCTAGTGGTCACGGACAGGGCCGGCACCCTGAGCAGTTCTTC. Amino acids: CASGHGQGRHPEQFF.

This clone was seen a few times. J is TRBJ2-3 and V is TRBV14; no firm D call. Trimming took off 0 bases at V and 1 base at J, with 8 bases between the two ends. The germline V gene encodes CDR1 SGHDN and CDR2 FVKESK. The CDR3 consists of 15 residues. The CDR3 is CASSQEVRGTDTQYF. The CDR3, as DNA: TGTGCCAGCAGCCAAGAGGTCCGAGGCACAGATACGCAGTATTTT.

J is TRBJ1-2 and V is TRBV7-9; 9 nucleotides line up with TRBD1. The CDR3 extends over 16 amino acids. CDR1 SEHNR and CDR2 FQNEAQ come from the germline V gene (reference sequence). V gave up 5 bases and J gave up 6 bases; unmatched junction bases: 13. The DNA of the CDR3 is TGTGCCAGCAGCGCGATAACAGGGGGCGCAGGGGATGGCTACACCTTC. Translation gives CASSAITGGAGDGYTF.

The chain carries TRBV9 and TRBJ1-3; 7 positions match TRBD1. Germline V gives CDR1 SGDLS, CDR2 YYNGEE. The CDR3 loop spans 16 amino acids. J was trimmed by 2 bases and V by 3 bases; bases with no gene match: 8. Here the CDR3 reads CASSESPDRAGNTIYF. CDR3 in DNA: TGTGCCAGCAGCGAGTCCCCTGACAGGGCTGGAAACACCATATATTTT.

This clone was observed once. The chain employs TRBV7-6 and TRBJ2-5, with TRBD2 identical over 9 bases. CDR3 length equals 15 residues. Germline CDR1 is SGHVS and CDR2 is FNYEAQ. The ends lost 2 bases at V and 4 bases at J; junction bases unmatched: 5. The chain's CDR3 is CASSLQAGGGETQYF. The CDR3 DNA sequence: TGTGCCAGCAGCTTACAAGCGGGAGGTGGAGAGACCCAGTACTTC.

The rearrangement uses TRBV7-9 and TRBJ1-2; D remains unclear. The CDR3 length is 14 residues. Between the trimmed V and J ends, which lost 6 bases and 3 bases, there was a span of 14 bases. Per the germline V gene, CDR1 is SEHNR and CDR2 is FQNEAQ (reference sequence). The CDR3 DNA is TGTGCCAGCAGTTTCGGCCGGGAGGACTATGGCTACACCTTC. It codes for CASSFGREDYGYTF. The variable domain in full, with the rest retrieved from reference TRBV7-9 and TRBJ1-2, is DTGVSQNPRHKITKRGQNVTFRCDPISEHNRLYWYRQTLGQGPEFLTYFQNEAQLEKSRLLSDRFSAERPKGSFSTLEIQRTEQGDSAMYLCASSFGREDYGYTFGSGTRLTVV.

V and J are TRBV5-1 and TRBJ2-7; 13 bases are a match to TRBD2. Per germline, CDR1 SGHRS and CDR2 YFSETQ. V shed 4 bases, J shed 3 bases, and the junction held 10 bases outside the gene matches. The CDR3 runs to 17 residues. In DNA, the CDR3 is TGCGCCAGCAGCCTAAGTTGGACTAGCGGGGGTCTCTACGAGCAGTACTTC. Residues: CASSLSWTSGGLYEQYF.

This chain joins TRBV2 and TRBJ2-7; 7 nucleotides match TRBD2. J was trimmed by 9 bases and V by 7 bases; bases with no gene match: 9. Germline V gene lookup returns CDR1 SNHLY and CDR2 FYNNEI. This CDR3 spans 12 amino acids. The CDR3 nucleotides read TGTGCCAGCATGCTAGCGGAGTGGGCGCAGTACTTC. It encodes CASMLAEWAQYF.

This chain joins TRBV9 and TRBJ1-2, with 10 bases fitting TRBD1. Trimming removed 0 bases from V and 8 bases from J; junction bases left unmatched: 7. The CDR3 runs to 15 residues. Per germline, CDR1 SGDLS and CDR2 YYNGEE. CDR3 in amino acids: CASSVADRGSHGYTF. The DNA of the CDR3 is TGTGCCAGCAGCGTAGCGGACAGGGGGAGTCACGGCTACACCTTC.

The chain joins TRBV18 to TRBJ2-5, with TRBD2 matching 13 bases. Germline V gene data show CDR1 as KGHSH and CDR2 as LQKENI. The CDR3 covers 17 residues. The V segment lost 2 bases and the J segment 4 bases; nucleotides outside the gene matches: 7. The CDR3 DNA reads as TGTGCCAGCTCACCAAGGACTAGCGGGAGTCGAGGAGAGACCCAGTACTTC. Translating gives CASSPRTSGSRGETQYF.

The rearrangement links TRBV29-1 to TRBJ1-1, with D perhaps matching TRBD1 (5 bases). V lost 1 base and J lost 0, with 15 bases in between. There are 16 residues in the CDR3. CDR1 and CDR2 (germline): SQVTM, ANQGSEA. The CDR3 sequence: CSVEVSQGAVNTEAFF. The CDR3 nucleotides read TGCAGCGTTGAAGTCTCCCAAGGGGCGGTGAACACTGAAGCTTTCTTT.

This chain connects TRBV4-2 to TRBJ2-1, with D uncertain. The ends were cut back, 4 bases at V and 8 bases at J, with 12 bases in the middle. The CDR3 is 13 residues long. Germline-derived CDR1 and CDR2 are LGHNA and YNFKEQ. This CDR3 reads CASSPHSFDEQFF. The CDR3 nucleotides are TGTGCCAGCAGCCCCCACAGTTTCGATGAGCAGTTCTTC.

J is TRBJ2-7 and V is TRBV30; tentative D call: TRBD1 (5 bases). Germline CDR1 GTSNPN, CDR2 SVGIG (reference sequence). V gave up 2 bases and J gave up 4 bases, with 12 bases separating them. This CDR3 has 13 amino acids. DNA for the CDR3: TGTGCCTGGAGTACCATAGGGGCTTACGAGCAGTACTTC. Translation: CAWSTIGAYEQYF.

The chain is built from TRBV23-1 and TRBJ1-2; D perhaps matches TRBD1 (5 bases). TRBV23-1 is an ORF; its function is uncertain. With 2 bases removed from V and 7 bases from J, the gap between germline ends came to 14 bases. The length of the CDR3 is 14 residues. The CDR3 is CASSQRQGSGGYTF. Here the CDR3 DNA reads TGCGCCAGCAGTCAAAGGCAGGGATCCGGTGGCTACACCTTC.

The CDR3 loop is CASSPQGIWLYGYTF. The CDR3 DNA reads as TGTGCCAGCTCACCACAGGGGATATGGCTCTATGGCTACACCTTC. This chain joins TRBV18 and TRBJ1-2; a weak D match, TRBD1 (5 bases). Trimming removed 1 base from V and 4 bases from J, with 13 bases in between. CDR3 length: 15 amino acids. Germline CDR1 reads KGHSH; CDR2 reads LQKENI.

V is TRBV5-6 and J is TRBJ1-2; tentative D call: TRBD1 (6 bases). This CDR3 is built from 15 residues. The germline CDR1 and CDR2 sequences are SGHDT and YYEEEE. Trimming cost V 3 bases and J 1 base, with 13 bases left between them. For the CDR3, the DNA is TGTGCCAGCAGCTCCTTGACAGGCCTTAACTATGGCTACACCTTC. Protein product: CASSSLTGLNYGYTF.

The chain employs TRBV12-2 and TRBJ2-1; TRBD2 reflects the table's D call only, with no check against the DNA. TRBV12-2 counts as a pseudogene. This CDR3 spans 16 amino acids. CDR3 amino acids: CASRLVRGSSYNEQFF. Written as DNA, the CDR3 is TGTGCAAGTCGCTTAGTGCGCGGGAGCTCCTACAATGAGCAGTTCTTC.

This chain joins TRBV7-7 and TRBJ1-5; weak D call: TRBD1 (5 bases). Germline V lookup: CDR1 SSHAT, CDR2 FNYEAQ (reference sequence). CDR3 length: 14 amino acids. V lost 1 base to trimming and J lost 7 bases, with 11 bases between them. CDR3 DNA sequence: TGTGCCAGCAGCTTAGAAGGGGTAGGGCAGCCCCAGCATTTT. It encodes CASSLEGVGQPQHF.

The gene calls are TRBV11-1 and TRBJ2-6; the D is unclear. Germline lookup yields CDR1 SGHAT and CDR2 FQDESV (reference sequence). V was trimmed by 1 base and J by 0 bases, leaving 4 bases between them. The CDR3 sequence is 15 residues long. The CDR3 loop reads CASSLVNSGANVLTF. The CDR3 DNA follows: TGTGCCAGCAGCTTAGTCAACTCTGGGGCCAACGTCCTGACTTTC. Together with reference TRBV11-1 and TRBJ2-6, the CDR3 gives the full variable domain: EAEVAQSPRYKITEKSQAVAFWCDPISGHATLYWYRQILGQGPELLVQFQDESVVDDSQLPKDRFSAERLKGVDSTLKIQPAELGDSAMYLCASSLVNSGANVLTFGAGSRLTVL.

The chain has TRBV28 and TRBJ1-1; 8 positions match TRBD1. Germline CDR1 reads MDHEN; CDR2 reads SYDVKM. The V and J ends lost 3 bases and 4 bases, in that order; junction bases with no gene match: 4. This CDR3 has 14 residues. CDR3 nucleotide sequence: TGTGCCAGCAGTTTCGGGACAGGAGCCACTGAAGCTTTCTTT. The encoded protein is CASSFGTGATEAFF.

The chain employs TRBV7-2 and TRBJ2-3; maybe TRBD2 (7 bases). Trimming shortened V by 2 bases and J by 4 bases, and 13 bases separated the two germline ends. The CDR3 runs 15 residues. Germline loops: CDR1 SGHTA, CDR2 FQGNSA. CDR3 amino acids: CASSLKRGGADTQYF. The DNA for the CDR3 is TGTGCCAGCAGCTTAAAGAGAGGGGGGGCAGATACGCAGTATTTT.

The chain combines TRBV6-1 with TRBJ2-7; 7 nucleotides agree with TRBD1. The CDR3 length is 15 residues. Germline CDR1 is MNHNS and CDR2 is SASEGT. The V segment lost 1 base and the J segment 5 bases; nucleotides outside the gene matches: 8. The CDR3, as DNA: TGTGCCAGCAGTGAAGGAACAGGGGAAGCGAACGAGCAGTACTTC. It yields the protein CASSEGTGEANEQYF.

V gene TRBV28 combines with J gene TRBJ1-5; TRBD1 matches at 8 bases. After removal of 7 bases from V and 6 bases from J, the junction contained 17 bases not matched to a gene. The V gene's germline CDR1 is MDHEN and CDR2 SYDVKM. The CDR3 contains 17 residues. For the CDR3, the DNA is TGTGCCAGCACCTTGGGTGCCGGGACAGGAAGCTCTCAGCCCCAGCATTTT. Amino acid sequence: CASTLGAGTGSSQPQHF.

This clone was seen a single time. V usage is TRBV4-1 and J usage is TRBJ2-2; 7 bases are shared with TRBD1. The V gene's germline CDR1 is MGHRA and CDR2 YSYEKL. With V trimmed by 3 bases and J by 1 base, 5 bases remained unmatched. This CDR3 has 16 amino acids. In DNA form, the CDR3 reads TGCGCCAGCAGCCATCCAAGACAGGGGAACACCGGGGAGCTGTTTTTT. Translating gives CASSHPRQGNTGELFF.